Sequencing of this T cell receptor beta chain was carried out in a study of fetal regulatory T cell absence and autoimmunity. Study-wide context: The IPEX patients lacked clinical diabetes but had exocrine pancreas autoimmunity. General observations from the study: Compared with cord blood, pancreas showed oligoclonal TCR enrichment, some clones over 90-fold.

Using immunoSEQ multiplex PCR, the repertoire was profiled, and TCRdb retains in-frame clones only, with some absent. The repertoire holds some 87,000 clones, with more than 70% as singletons. As for this clone: Antigen specificity is unknown.

Germline lookup yields CDR1 WNHNN and CDR2 SYGVQD (reference sequence). V lost 6 bases, J lost 6 bases, and 6 bases stayed unmatched. The CDR3 totals 14 residues. Source material: pancreas tissue. The sequence derives from a male donor with IPEX syndrome. The chain employs TRBV10-1 and TRBJ2-3; 10 bases match TRBD1. The CDR3 is CASSRDRGIDTQYF. The DNA for the CDR3 is TGCGCCAGCAGCCGGGACAGGGGAATCGATACGCAGTATTTT.